The present T cell receptor (beta chain) was sequenced within a study of blood T cell repertoires in COVID-19. In the study overall: The United States, Italy and Spain were the sources of the acute and convalescent COVID-19 samples. Nucleic acid was either cDNA or gDNA, and it came from T cells, B-cell-depleted T cells, or PBMCs.

Original handling: Reference gene primers were amplified, and this amplification served to estimate nucleated cell counts. Sequencing was performed with immunoSEQ multiplex PCR; in TCRdb, only in-frame clones are kept and a portion is missing. V and J calls and clone size are those listed in that table; D and trimming were worked out from the DNA. This sample yields more than 90,000 clones, of which approximately 80% are seen a single time; 2% to 3% belongs to the top ten. This sequence was found in a man aged 45-60 years with acute or convalescent COVID-19. Material: peripheral blood.

The CDR3 here is CASSKEGSGRVNEQFF. CDR3 nucleotide sequence: TGTGCCAGCAGCAAGGAGGGGAGCGGGAGGGTGAATGAGCAGTTCTTC. V gene TRBV21-1 combines with J gene TRBJ2-1; TRBD2, the D gene given by the table, was not confirmed from the DNA. TRBV21-1 is given as a pseudogene. The CDR3 has 16 amino acids.